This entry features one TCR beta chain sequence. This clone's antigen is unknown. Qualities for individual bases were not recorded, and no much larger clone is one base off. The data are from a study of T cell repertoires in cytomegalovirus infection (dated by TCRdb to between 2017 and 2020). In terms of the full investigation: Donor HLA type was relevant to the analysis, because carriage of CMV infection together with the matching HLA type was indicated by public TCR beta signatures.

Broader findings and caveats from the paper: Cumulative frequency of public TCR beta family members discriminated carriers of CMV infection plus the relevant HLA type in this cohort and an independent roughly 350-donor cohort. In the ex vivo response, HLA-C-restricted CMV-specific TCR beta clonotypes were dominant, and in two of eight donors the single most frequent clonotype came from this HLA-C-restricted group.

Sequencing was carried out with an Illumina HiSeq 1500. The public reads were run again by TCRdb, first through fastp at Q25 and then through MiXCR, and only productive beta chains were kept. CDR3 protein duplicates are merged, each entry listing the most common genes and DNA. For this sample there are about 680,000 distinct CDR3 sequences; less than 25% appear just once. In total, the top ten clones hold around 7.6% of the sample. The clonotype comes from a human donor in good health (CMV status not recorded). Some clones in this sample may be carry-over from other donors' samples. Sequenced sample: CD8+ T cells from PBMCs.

The DNA sequence is as follows: TGTGCCAGCACTTCGAGGGGGGAGACCCAGTACTTC. Its protein product is CASTSRGETQYF. The chain links TRBV12-3 or TRBV12-4 with TRBJ2-5; the D segment could be TRBD1, given 6 matching bases. The trim is 7 bases for V and 5 bases for J, with a gap of 11 bases between the germline ends. From the cysteine through the phenylalanine, the CDR3 covers 12 amino acids. The only DNA kept is the CDR3, 36 bases in frame from the first base.